Shown below are 9 T cell receptor beta chains from a single sample sequenced in a study of technical replicates of blood from a handful of donors. Repertoires were generated with immunoSEQ multiplex PCR, while TCRdb's copy carries only in-frame clones and drops some. In the table there are roughly 70,000 clones, roughly 92% of which are singletons. The specimen was T cells isolated from PBMCs. The source is a human donor in good health.

The V and J genes are TRBV9 and TRBJ2-7, with TRBD2 matching 13 bases. The CDR3 is 15 amino acids. Germline loops: CDR1 SGDLS, CDR2 YYNGEE. V lost 2 bases and J lost 3; bases outside the gene matches: 2. CDR3 bases: TGTGCCAGCAGCGTTGGACTAGCGGGAGACTACGAGCAGTACTTC. Protein sequence: CASSVGLAGDYEQYF.

The chain joins TRBV6-5 to TRBJ1-2, with TRBD1 as a possible D gene (5 bases). V shed 2 bases and J shed 4 bases, with 14 bases lying between them. Germline V gene sequence: CDR1 MNHEY, CDR2 SVGAGI. The CDR3 sequence is 15 residues long. The CDR3 reads CASSYPTELSYGYTF. CDR3 nucleotide sequence: TGTGCCAGCAGTTACCCGACAGAGTTAAGCTATGGCTACACCTTC.

This sequence joins TRBV18 and TRBJ2-3; D ambiguous. V lost 3 bases to trimming and J lost 1 base, with 8 bases between them. The germline gives CDR1 KGHSH, CDR2 LQKENI. This CDR3 comprises 14 residues. The CDR3 DNA follows: TGTGCCAGCTCACCCTCGATAGGCACAGATACGCAGTATTTT. Translated, it gives CASSPSIGTDTQYF.

The J gene is TRBJ1-5, the V gene TRBV11-3; perhaps TRBD1 as D (6 bases). The CDR3 totals 14 residues. CDR1 is SGHNT and CDR2 is YENEEA in the germline V gene. V was trimmed by 5 bases and J by 7 bases, leaving 15 bases between them. The CDR3 DNA follows: TGTGCCAGCAGCGTACAGGGTTCTTACCAGCCCCAGCATTTT. This encodes CASSVQGSYQPQHF.

The genes are TRBV19 and TRBJ2-3; D is unclear. Germline V lookup: CDR1 LNHDA, CDR2 SQIVND (reference sequence). The CDR3 is 13 residues long. The ends were cut back, 7 bases at V and 8 bases at J, with 16 bases in the middle. This CDR3 reads CASTPGSRGTQYF. The CDR3 region has the DNA TGTGCCAGTACCCCGGGTTCTCGAGGTACGCAGTATTTT.

The V gene is TRBV27, the J gene TRBJ2-6; D is possibly TRBD1 (6 bases). The V end lost 6 bases, the J end lost 0 bases, and 12 bases lay between the germline ends. Germline CDR1 MNHEY, CDR2 SMNVEV (reference sequence). The CDR3 has 16 residues. The CDR3 is CASRKAGVSGANVLTF. CDR3 bases: TGTGCCAGCAGGAAAGCAGGGGTCTCTGGGGCCAACGTCCTGACTTTC.

The chain is built from TRBV4-3 and TRBJ2-3; no clear D gene. Trimming cost V 0 bases and J 0 bases, with 13 bases left between them. Germline V gene lookup returns CDR1 LGHNA and CDR2 YSLEER. CDR3 length: 17 residues. Here the CDR3 DNA reads TGCGCCAGCAGCCAAGAATCGCTAGTCCAAAGCACAGATACGCAGTATTTT. Protein sequence: CASSQESLVQSTDTQYF.

V usage is TRBV7-6 and J usage is TRBJ2-5; 9 positions match TRBD1. Germline CDR1 reads SGHVS; CDR2 reads FNYEAQ. Losses at the gene ends were 6 bases for V and 3 bases for J; bases not matched to a gene: 8. There are 15 residues in the CDR3. The CDR3 nucleotides read TGTGCCAGCAGGCTCCGGGACAGGGAGAAAGAGACCCAGTACTTC. As protein: CASRLRDREKETQYF.

In this sample, this clone turned up once. The genes are TRBV7-9 and TRBJ2-1; D ambiguous. Germline V gives CDR1 SEHNR, CDR2 FQNEAQ (reference sequence). The CDR3 runs to 12 residues. V lost 4 bases to trimming and J lost 3 bases, with 4 bases between them. The CDR3 DNA follows: TGTGCCAGCAGCTCAAACTACAATGAGCAGTTCTTC. Its translation: CASSSNYNEQFF. Variable domain in full (rest from reference TRBV7-9 and TRBJ2-1): DTGVSQNPRHKITKRGQNVTFRCDPISEHNRLYWYRQTLGQGPEFLTYFQNEAQLEKSRLLSDRFSAERPKGSFSTLEIQRTEQGDSAMYLCASSSNYNEQFFGPGTRLTVL.